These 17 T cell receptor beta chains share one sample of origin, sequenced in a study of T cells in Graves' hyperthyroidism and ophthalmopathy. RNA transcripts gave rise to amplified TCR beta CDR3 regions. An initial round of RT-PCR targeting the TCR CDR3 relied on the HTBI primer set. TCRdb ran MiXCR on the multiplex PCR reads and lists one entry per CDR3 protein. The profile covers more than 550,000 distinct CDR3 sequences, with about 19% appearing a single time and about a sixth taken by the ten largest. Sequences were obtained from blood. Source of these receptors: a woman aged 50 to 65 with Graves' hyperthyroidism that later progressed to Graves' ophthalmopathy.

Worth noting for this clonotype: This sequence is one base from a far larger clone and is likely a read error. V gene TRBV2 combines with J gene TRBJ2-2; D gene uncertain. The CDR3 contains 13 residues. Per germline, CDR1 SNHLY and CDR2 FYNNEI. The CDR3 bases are TGTACCAGCAGTCTTCAGAACACCGGGGAGCTGTTTTTT. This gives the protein CTSSLQNTGELFF.

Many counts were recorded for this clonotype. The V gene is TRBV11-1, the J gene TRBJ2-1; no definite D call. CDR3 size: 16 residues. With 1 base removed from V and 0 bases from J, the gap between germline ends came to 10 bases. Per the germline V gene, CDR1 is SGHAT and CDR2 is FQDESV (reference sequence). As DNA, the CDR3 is TGTGCCAGCAGCTTAGTCCGACTTAGCTCCTACAATGAGCAGTTCTTC. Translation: CASSLVRLSSYNEQFF.

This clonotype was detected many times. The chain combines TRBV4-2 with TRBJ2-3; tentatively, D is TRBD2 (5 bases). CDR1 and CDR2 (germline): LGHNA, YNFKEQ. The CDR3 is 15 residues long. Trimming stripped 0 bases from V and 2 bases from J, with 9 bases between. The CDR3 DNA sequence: TGTGCCAGCAGCCAAGATAAGCGGATCACAGATACGCAGTATTTT. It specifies CASSQDKRITDTQYF.

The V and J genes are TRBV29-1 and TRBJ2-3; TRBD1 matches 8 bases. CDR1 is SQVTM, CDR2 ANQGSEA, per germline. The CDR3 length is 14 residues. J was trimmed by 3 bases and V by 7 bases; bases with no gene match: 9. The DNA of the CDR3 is TGCAGCGCTGACACAGGGGGAAGGACAGATACGCAGTATTTT. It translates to CSADTGGRTDTQYF.

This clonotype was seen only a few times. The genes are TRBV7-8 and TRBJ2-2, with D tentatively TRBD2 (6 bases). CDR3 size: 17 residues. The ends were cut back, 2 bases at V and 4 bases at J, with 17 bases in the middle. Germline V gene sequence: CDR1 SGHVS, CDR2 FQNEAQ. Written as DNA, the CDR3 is TGTGCCAGCAGCTTACTCAATCCGGGACTCTCCACCGGGGAGCTGTTTTTT. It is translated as CASSLLNPGLSTGELFF.

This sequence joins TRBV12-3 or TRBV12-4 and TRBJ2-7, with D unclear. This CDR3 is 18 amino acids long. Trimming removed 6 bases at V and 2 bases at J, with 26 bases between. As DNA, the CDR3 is TGTGCCAGCAGCCAAGATAGTCGAGAAGGAGTAGGAGCCTACGAGCAGTACTTC. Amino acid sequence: CASSQDSREGVGAYEQYF.

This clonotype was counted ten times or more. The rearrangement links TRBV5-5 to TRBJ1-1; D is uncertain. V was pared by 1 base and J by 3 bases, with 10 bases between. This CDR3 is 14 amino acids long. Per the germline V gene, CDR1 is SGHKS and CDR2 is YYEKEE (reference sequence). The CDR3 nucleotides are TGTGCCAGCAGCTTGTGGTCACCACACACTGAAGCTTTCTTT. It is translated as CASSLWSPHTEAFF.

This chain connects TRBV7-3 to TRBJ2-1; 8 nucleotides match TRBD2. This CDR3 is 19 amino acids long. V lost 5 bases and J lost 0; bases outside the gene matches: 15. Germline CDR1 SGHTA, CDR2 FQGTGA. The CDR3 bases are TGTGCCAGCAGCCTCGGCCGAGAAGCGGGGGCCAGCTCCTACAATGAGCAGTTCTTC. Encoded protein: CASSLGREAGASSYNEQFF.

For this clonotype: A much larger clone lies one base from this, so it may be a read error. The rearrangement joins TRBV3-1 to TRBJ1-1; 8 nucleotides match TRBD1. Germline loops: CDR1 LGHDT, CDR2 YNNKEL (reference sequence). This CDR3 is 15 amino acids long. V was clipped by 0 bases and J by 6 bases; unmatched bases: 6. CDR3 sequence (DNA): TGTGCCAGCAGCCAAGATCCAGGGGGCAGGGCTGAAGCTTTCTTT. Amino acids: CASSQDPGGRAEAFF. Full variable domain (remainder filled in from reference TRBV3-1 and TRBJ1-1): DTAVSQTPKYLVTQMGNDKSIKCEQNLGHDTMYWYKQDSKKFLKIMFSYNNKELIINETVPNRFSPKSPDKAHLNLHINSLELGDSAVYFCASSQDPGGRAEAFFGQGTRLTVV.

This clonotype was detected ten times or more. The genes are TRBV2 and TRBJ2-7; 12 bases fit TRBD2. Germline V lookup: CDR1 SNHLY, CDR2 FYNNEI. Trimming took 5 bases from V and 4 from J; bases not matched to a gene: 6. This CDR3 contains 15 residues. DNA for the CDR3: TGTGCCAGCAGTCCTAGCGGGGGGGCCTGGTACGAGCAGTACTTC. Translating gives CASSPSGGAWYEQYF.

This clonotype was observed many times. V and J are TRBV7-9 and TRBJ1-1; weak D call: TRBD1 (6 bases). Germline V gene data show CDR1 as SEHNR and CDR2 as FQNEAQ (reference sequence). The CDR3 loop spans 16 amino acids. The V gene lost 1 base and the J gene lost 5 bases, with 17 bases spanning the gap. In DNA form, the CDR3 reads TGTGCCAGCAGCTTAGATCGGAATAGGGGGGCTACTGAAGCTTTCTTT. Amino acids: CASSLDRNRGATEAFF.

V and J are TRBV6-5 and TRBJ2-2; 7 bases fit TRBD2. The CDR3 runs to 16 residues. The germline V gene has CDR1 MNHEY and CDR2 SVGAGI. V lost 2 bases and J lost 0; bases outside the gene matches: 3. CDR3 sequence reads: CASSYGGDTNTGELFF. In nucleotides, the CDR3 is TGTGCCAGCAGTTACGGGGGGGATACGAACACCGGGGAGCTGTTTTTT.

CDR3 coding DNA: TGTGCCAGCAGCGTAGGGGACAACTACAATGAGCAGTTCTTC. Translating gives CASSVGDNYNEQFF. The chain has TRBV9 and TRBJ2-1; TRBD1 is a possible D gene (6 bases). V was shortened by 0 bases and J by 3 bases, with 7 bases between the two germline ends. Germline values: CDR1 SGDLS, CDR2 YYNGEE. This CDR3 is 14 amino acids long.

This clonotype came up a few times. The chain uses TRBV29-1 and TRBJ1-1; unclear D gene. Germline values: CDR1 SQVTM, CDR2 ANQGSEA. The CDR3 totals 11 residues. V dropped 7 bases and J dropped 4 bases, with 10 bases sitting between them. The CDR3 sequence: CSADTGTEAFF. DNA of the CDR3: TGCAGCGCCGACACCGGCACTGAAGCTTTCTTT.

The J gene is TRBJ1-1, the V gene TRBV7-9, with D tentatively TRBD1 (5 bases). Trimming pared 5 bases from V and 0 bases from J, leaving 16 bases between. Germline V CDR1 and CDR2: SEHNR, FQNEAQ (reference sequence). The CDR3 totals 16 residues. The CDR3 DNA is TGTGCCAGCAGCGACCAGTCGACAGATATGAACACTGAAGCTTTCTTT. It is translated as CASSDQSTDMNTEAFF.

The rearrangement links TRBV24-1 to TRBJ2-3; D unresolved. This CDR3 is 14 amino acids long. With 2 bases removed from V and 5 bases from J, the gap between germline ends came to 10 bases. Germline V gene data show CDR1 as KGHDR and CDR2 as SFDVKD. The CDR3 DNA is TGTGCCACCAGTGATTCCCGACTGATAGATACGCAGTATTTT. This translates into CATSDSRLIDTQYF.

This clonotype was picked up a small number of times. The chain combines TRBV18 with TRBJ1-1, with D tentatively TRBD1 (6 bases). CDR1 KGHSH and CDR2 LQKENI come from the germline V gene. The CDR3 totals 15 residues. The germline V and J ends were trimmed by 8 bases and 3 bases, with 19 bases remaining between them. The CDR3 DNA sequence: TGTGCCAGCAGTTACTCAACAGGGCAGTACACTGAAGCTTTCTTT. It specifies CASSYSTGQYTEAFF. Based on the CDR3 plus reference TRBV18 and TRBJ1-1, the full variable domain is NAGVMQNPRHLVRRRGQEARLRCSPMKGHSHVYWYRQLPEEGLKFMVYLQKENIIDESGMPKERFSAEFPKEGPSILRIQQVVRGDSAAYFCASSYSTGQYTEAFFGQGTRLTVV.